The 22 T cell receptor beta chains below come from one sample, sequenced in a study of cytomegalovirus exposure and HLA in healthy donors. In the PCR, 60 Vbeta and 13 Jbeta primers were used. Profiled with immunoSEQ multiplex PCR; TCRdb holds only in-frame clones, not every one. The sample yields about 170,000 clones, roughly 82% seen once. Sequences were obtained from PBMCs. All receptors derive from a girl aged 10-17 years in good health and CMV-seropositive.

The chain combines TRBV6-6 with TRBJ2-5, with D possibly matching TRBD2 (6 bases). Germline CDR1 and CDR2: MNHNY and SVGAGI (reference sequence). CDR3 length equals 16 residues. The V end was cut by 3 bases, the J end by 2 bases, with 16 bases between. CDR3 in amino acids: CASSYRPPRGQETQYF. The DNA of the CDR3 is TGTGCCAGCAGTTATCGCCCCCCTCGGGGGCAAGAGACCCAGTACTTC.

The J gene is TRBJ2-1, the V gene TRBV9; 8 bases match TRBD2. The CDR3 has 15 residues. V gave up 4 bases and J gave up 3 bases; unmatched junction bases: 6. Germline V gives CDR1 SGDLS, CDR2 YYNGEE. Here the CDR3 DNA reads TGTGCCAGCAGCCCCTCTAGCGGGTTCTACAATGAGCAGTTCTTC. It encodes CASSPSSGFYNEQFF.

This chain links TRBV4-1 with TRBJ2-7, with TRBD1 matching 8 bases. The CDR3 contains 14 residues. With 2 bases clipped from V and 5 bases from J, the junction kept 5 bases outside the gene matches. CDR1 is MGHRA, CDR2 YSYEKL, per germline. The CDR3 DNA follows: TGCGCCAGCAGCCAACAGGACAGGGACGACGAGCAGTACTTC. Protein: CASSQQDRDDEQYF.

This chain uses TRBV5-4 with TRBJ2-1; 9 bases match TRBD2. The CDR3 is 17 residues long. Per the germline V gene, CDR1 is SGHNT and CDR2 is YYREEE (reference sequence). With 2 bases clipped from V and 3 bases from J, the junction kept 9 bases outside the gene matches. The CDR3 nucleotides read TGTGCCAGCAGCTTCCCGGAGCTAGCGGGAATCTACAATGAGCAGTTCTTC. Its protein product is CASSFPELAGIYNEQFF.

The chain employs TRBV6-5 and TRBJ2-1, with D unresolved. Germline V gene sequence: CDR1 MNHEY, CDR2 SVGAGI. Trimming pared 6 bases from V and 8 bases from J, leaving 14 bases between. The CDR3 totals 13 residues. In nucleotides, the CDR3 is TGTGCCAGCAGAGACGACACCTCCGATGAGCAGTTCTTC. Amino acid sequence: CASRDDTSDEQFF.

This rearrangement joins TRBV10-3 to TRBJ1-2; 8 bases are a match to TRBD1. Looked up from germline, CDR1 is ENHRY and CDR2 is SYGVKD. The V gene end was trimmed by 7 bases and the J gene end by 6 bases; junction bases not matched to a gene: 13. The CDR3 covers 15 residues. The CDR3 region has the DNA TGTGCCATCAAATCCCCGACAGGGGAAAGGGATGGCTACACCTTC. Protein sequence: CAIKSPTGERDGYTF.

This clone was seen a single time. The rearrangement uses TRBV2 and TRBJ2-7; TRBD2 matches 9 bases. Unmatched junction bases numbered 4, after V lost 5 bases and J lost 2 bases. Germline CDR1 is SNHLY and CDR2 is FYNNEI. This CDR3 is 14 amino acids long. CDR3 sequence reads: CASSFSGGPYEQYF. The CDR3 bases are TGTGCCAGCAGTTTCAGCGGGGGGCCCTACGAGCAGTACTTC.

The rearrangement uses TRBV6-6 and TRBJ1-4; D gene unclear. V was cut by 0 bases and J by 3 bases, with 8 bases left in between. Per the germline V gene, CDR1 is MNHNY and CDR2 is SVGAGI (reference sequence). This CDR3 comprises 15 residues. CDR3 DNA sequence: TGTGCCAGCAGTTACTCGGGTAGCCCTAATGAAAAACTGTTTTTT. Its protein is CASSYSGSPNEKLFF.

CDR3 residues: CASGRREPDTQYF. The CDR3 bases are TGTGCCAGCGGCCGACGGGAGCCAGATACGCAGTATTTT. The rearrangement joins TRBV7-9 to TRBJ2-3, with D perhaps TRBD2 (6 bases). Germline CDR1 reads SEHNR; CDR2 reads FQNEAQ (reference sequence). The CDR3 runs to 13 residues. V dropped 8 bases and J dropped 4 bases, with 13 bases sitting between them.

CDR3 bases: TGTGCCAGCAGCTCCTTAGCGGGAGGTACAGATACGCAGTATTTT. This translates into CASSSLAGGTDTQYF. This chain connects TRBV11-1 to TRBJ2-3, with 10 bases that match TRBD2. The trim removed 4 bases at V and 3 bases at J, leaving 4 bases unmatched. CDR1 and CDR2 from the germline V gene are SGHAT and FQDESV (reference sequence). The CDR3 contains 15 residues.

The CDR3 DNA follows: TGTGCCAGCAGCGCACAGGGGGCGCGGGCGTGGACTGAAGCTTTCTTT. The encoded protein is CASSAQGARAWTEAFF. This chain connects TRBV9 to TRBJ1-1, with 9 positions matching TRBD1. The germline gives CDR1 SGDLS, CDR2 YYNGEE. The V gene end was trimmed by 3 bases and the J gene end by 5 bases; junction bases not matched to a gene: 11. The CDR3 has 16 residues.

The chain is built from TRBV5-1 and TRBJ2-3; TRBD1 aligns across 12 bases. CDR3 size: 16 residues. The germline V gene has CDR1 SGHRS and CDR2 YFSETQ. The junction had 7 bases not matched to a gene; V was cut back by 4 bases and J by 4 bases. CDR3 protein: CASSIGTGGAADTQYF. The CDR3 region has the DNA TGCGCCAGCAGCATCGGGACAGGGGGCGCGGCAGATACGCAGTATTTT.

V is TRBV27 and J is TRBJ2-3; possibly TRBD1 for D (5 bases). From germline, CDR1 is MNHEY and CDR2 SMNVEV (reference sequence). The CDR3 totals 15 residues. V lost 3 bases and J 1 base, leaving 11 bases between the germline ends. CDR3 in amino acids: CASSFDQGGTDTQYF. CDR3 DNA sequence: TGTGCCAGCAGTTTTGATCAAGGGGGCACAGATACGCAGTATTTT.

The rearrangement links TRBV5-1 to TRBJ1-1; no clear D gene. Germline V gene lookup returns CDR1 SGHRS and CDR2 YFSETQ. V lost 0 bases and J lost 3, with 15 bases in between. The CDR3 is made up of 16 amino acids. The CDR3 DNA reads TGCGCCAGCAGCTTGGGGGGAAGGGTCGGGGACACTGAAGCTTTCTTT. Protein: CASSLGGRVGDTEAFF.

The sample holds a few counts of this clone. This sequence joins TRBV4-3 and TRBJ2-3; 11 nucleotides match TRBD2. The germline gives CDR1 LGHNA, CDR2 YSLEER. Germline trimming cut 2 bases from V and 4 bases from J; bases unmatched to any gene: 5. This CDR3 has 16 residues. As DNA, the CDR3 is TGCGCCAGCAGCCAATCGGGACTAGCGGAGTCAGATACGCAGTATTTT. Its translation is CASSQSGLAESDTQYF.

In this sample, this clone turned up a few times. The chain couples TRBV6-1 to TRBJ2-7, with unresolved D. V lost 2 bases to trimming and J lost 5 bases, with 10 bases between them. The CDR3 length is 13 residues. Germline V CDR1 and CDR2: MNHNS, SASEGT. The CDR3 is CASSEIRWNEQYF. Here the CDR3 DNA reads TGTGCCAGCAGTGAAATCAGGTGGAACGAGCAGTACTTC.

This clone came up a few times. The V and J genes are TRBV5-4 and TRBJ1-2; TRBD1 might be the D (5 bases). This CDR3 is 14 amino acids long. Germline V gene data show CDR1 as SGHNT and CDR2 as YYREEE (reference sequence). V was shortened by 1 base and J by 3 bases, with 10 bases between the two germline ends. As DNA, the CDR3 is TGTGCCAGCAGCTTGTATGGCAGGGACTATGGCTACACCTTC. As protein: CASSLYGRDYGYTF.

This rearrangement joins TRBV18 to TRBJ2-7; possible D gene TRBD1, 5 bases. Germline CDR1 and CDR2: KGHSH and LQKENI. The CDR3 covers 12 residues. V lost 6 bases and J lost 4, with 10 bases in between. The CDR3 DNA is TGTGCCAGCTCCCCGACAGCGTACGAGCAGTACTTC. Encoded protein: CASSPTAYEQYF. Full variable domain (missing parts from reference TRBV18 and TRBJ2-7): NAGVMQNPRHLVRRRGQEARLRCSPMKGHSHVYWYRQLPEEGLKFMVYLQKENIIDESGMPKERFSAEFPKEGPSILRIQQVVRGDSAAYFCASSPTAYEQYFGPGTRLTVT.

The chain couples TRBV6-1 to TRBJ2-2; 9 positions match TRBD2. The V gene's germline CDR1 is MNHNS and CDR2 SASEGT. The V gene end was trimmed by 4 bases and the J gene end by 4 bases; junction bases not matched to a gene: 10. This CDR3 comprises 17 residues. CDR3 nucleotide sequence: TGTGCCAGCAGTGGGAAGGAGCGGGAGGTGCGCACCGGGGAGCTGTTTTTT. Protein product: CASSGKEREVRTGELFF.

This rearrangement joins TRBV10-3 to TRBJ1-3; no clear D gene. V was pared by 2 bases and J by 0 bases, with 8 bases between. The CDR3 covers 15 residues. The germline V gene encodes CDR1 ENHRY and CDR2 SYGVKD. CDR3 sequence: CAISEMGSSGNTIYF. The DNA for the CDR3 is TGTGCCATCAGTGAGATGGGGAGCTCTGGAAACACCATATATTTT.

The rearrangement uses TRBV6-5 and TRBJ1-2; D not resolved. This CDR3 is built from 14 residues. Germline loops: CDR1 MNHEY, CDR2 SVGAGI. Trimming removed 7 bases from V and 8 bases from J, with 20 bases in between. The CDR3 DNA sequence: TGTGCCAGCAAAAGCCCAAGGGAGGGTAGGGGCTACACCTTC. Protein sequence: CASKSPREGRGYTF.

V is TRBV2 and J is TRBJ2-2; possibly TRBD2 for D (5 bases). Trimming took 3 bases from V and 7 from J, leaving 12 bases between them. The CDR3 is 14 amino acids. The V gene's germline CDR1 is SNHLY and CDR2 FYNNEI. The CDR3 reads CASSDSDLGGELFF. The CDR3, as DNA: TGTGCCAGCAGTGATAGCGATCTAGGCGGGGAGCTGTTTTTT. The variable domain in full, completed from reference TRBV2 and TRBJ2-2, reads EPEVTQTPSHQVTQMGQEVILRCVPISNHLYFYWYRQILGQKVEFLVSFYNNEISEKSEIFDDQFSVERPDGSNFTLKIRSTKLEDSAMYFCASSDSDLGGELFFGEGSRLTVL.